The text below deals with one TCR beta chain. These data are taken from a study of blood T cell repertoires in COVID-19. At the level of the study: T cells, B-cell-depleted T cells, or PBMCs supplied cDNA or gDNA.

Original data processing: Cell counts per sample came from amplifying reference gene primers. Some clones are missing from TCRdb's copy, which holds only in-frame ones; the method was immunoSEQ multiplex PCR. Clone size and the V and J calls come from that table; the DNA yielded D and trimming. The table has 110,000 to 150,000 clones, 65% to 80% seen once. The CDR3 runs 16 residues. The V gene end was trimmed by 0 bases and the J gene end by 3 bases; junction bases not matched to a gene: 4. Germline CDR1 MNHNS, CDR2 SASEGT. The clonotype comes from a man in his sixties with acute or convalescent COVID-19. Sequenced material: peripheral blood. This chain connects TRBV6-1 to TRBJ1-5; TRBD1 agrees at 8 bases. The DNA of the CDR3 is TGTGCCAGCAGTGAAGCGGACAGGGAGGTCAATCAGCCCCAGCATTTT. Its protein is CASSEADREVNQPQHF.